One and the same sample provided the 10 T cell receptor beta chains below, sequenced in a study of blood T cell repertoires in COVID-19. The data were produced by immunoSEQ multiplex PCR, yet TCRdb's version contains in-frame clones alone and is incomplete. In the table there are 220,000 or so clones, 82% of which are singletons. Sample: peripheral blood. Every receptor here comes from a woman of 80 years or more with acute or convalescent COVID-19.

The gene calls are TRBV6-5 and TRBJ2-7; D is perhaps TRBD1 (6 bases). Trimming pared 5 bases from V and 0 bases from J, leaving 14 bases between. This CDR3 contains 15 residues. Germline-derived CDR1 and CDR2 are MNHEY and SVGAGI. Here the CDR3 DNA reads TGTGCCAGCAGTAAAAACAGGGTACTCTCCTACGAGCAGTACTTC. Translating it yields CASSKNRVLSYEQYF.

The chain combines TRBV29-1 with TRBJ1-2; 9 bases map to TRBD1. The ends lost 5 bases at V and 6 bases at J; junction bases unmatched: 7. The V gene's germline CDR1 is SQVTM and CDR2 ANQGSEA. CDR3 length equals 13 residues. CDR3 loop: CSVPGQGVNGYTF. CDR3 coding DNA: TGCAGCGTTCCGGGACAGGGTGTAAATGGCTACACCTTC.

V is TRBV29-1 and J is TRBJ2-3; TRBD1 matches 8 bases. This CDR3 comprises 14 residues. The germline V gene has CDR1 SQVTM and CDR2 ANQGSEA. V lost 8 bases and J lost 1; bases outside the gene matches: 8. CDR3 nucleotides: TGCAGCACCCGGACAGGGATGGGCACAGATACGCAGTATTTT. Protein sequence: CSTRTGMGTDTQYF.

The chain joins TRBV7-3 to TRBJ2-2, with 13 positions matching TRBD2. This CDR3 has 17 amino acids. J was trimmed by 6 bases and V by 1 base; bases with no gene match: 5. The germline V gene has CDR1 SGHTA and CDR2 FQGTGA. This CDR3 reads CASSLMGTSGVPGELFF. The CDR3 coding sequence is TGTGCCAGCAGCTTAATGGGGACTAGCGGGGTCCCCGGGGAGCTGTTTTTT.

This chain links TRBV2 with TRBJ1-1; D is unresolved. Germline lookup yields CDR1 SNHLY and CDR2 FYNNEI. With 0 bases removed from V and 2 bases from J, the gap between germline ends came to 10 bases. CDR3 size: 15 residues. The CDR3, as DNA: TGTGCCAGCAGTGAAGCCGGACGGGGAAACACTGAAGCTTTCTTT. It translates to CASSEAGRGNTEAFF.

The chain combines TRBV6-2 or TRBV6-3 with TRBJ2-5; D is undetermined. Trimming shortened V by 6 bases and J by 5 bases, and 10 bases separated the two germline ends. The CDR3 covers 12 residues. Germline loops: CDR1 MNHEY, CDR2 SVGEGT. The CDR3 region has the DNA TGTGCCAGCAGCGCCGTAGAGGAGACCCAGTACTTC. Amino acids: CASSAVEETQYF.

V gene TRBV6-1 combines with J gene TRBJ1-1, with TRBD1 matching 12 bases. The V gene end was trimmed by 4 bases and the J gene end by 1 base; junction bases not matched to a gene: 13. Germline CDR1 MNHNS, CDR2 SASEGT. The CDR3 length is 19 residues. CDR3 loop: CASSGGTGGYEKRNTEAFF. Here the CDR3 DNA reads TGTGCCAGCAGTGGGGGGACAGGGGGCTATGAAAAACGGAACACTGAAGCTTTCTTT.

This chain connects TRBV19 to TRBJ1-6; 7 positions match TRBD1. Trimming removed 6 bases from V and 7 bases from J; junction bases left unmatched: 9. The CDR3 length is 15 residues. Germline CDR1 LNHDA, CDR2 SQIVND (reference sequence). CDR3 in amino acids: CASRPGQAWNSPLHF. The CDR3 DNA is TGTGCCAGTAGGCCCGGACAGGCGTGGAATTCACCCCTCCACTTT.

This chain connects TRBV30 to TRBJ2-5; weak D call: TRBD2 (5 bases). This CDR3 region has 11 residues. Trimming stripped 4 bases from V and 5 bases from J, with 8 bases between. Germline loops: CDR1 GTSNPN, CDR2 SVGIG (reference sequence). CDR3 loop: CAWIQRETQYF. The CDR3 DNA reads as TGTGCCTGGATTCAGCGGGAGACCCAGTACTTC.

The chain couples TRBV4-1 to TRBJ1-1; 7 bases are shared with TRBD1. This CDR3 contains 15 residues. Germline-derived CDR1 and CDR2 are MGHRA and YSYEKL. V shed 1 base and J 5 bases; nucleotides not matched to a gene: 7. The CDR3 bases are TGCGCCAGCAGCCAAGGGGTGACAGGGAGAACTGAAGCTTTCTTT. This encodes CASSQGVTGRTEAFF.